The 4 T cell receptor beta chains given below trace back to one sample, sequenced in a study of OX40 agonist ivuxolimab in advanced cancers. Sequenced by immunoSEQ multiplex PCR; TCRdb stores in-frame clones only, minus some. The data contain 70,000 or so clones, around 91% of them singletons. This specimen consisted of CD4+ or CD8+ T cells sorted from blood, obtained in a trial of the OX40 agonist ivuxolimab. The receptor source for this set is an adult with an advanced solid tumor such as melanoma, head and neck, liver or kidney cancer.

V usage is TRBV27 and J usage is TRBJ2-7; D assignment may be TRBD1 or TRBD2 (5 bases each). The CDR3 is 14 residues long. V lost 2 bases and J 0 bases, leaving 8 bases between the germline ends. From germline, CDR1 is MNHEY and CDR2 SMNVEV (reference sequence). CDR3 region: CASSLRDGSYEQYF. CDR3 bases: TGTGCCAGCAGTTTACGGGACGGCTCCTACGAGCAGTACTTC.

The rearrangement links TRBV19 to TRBJ1-3; a possible D gene is TRBD1 (6 bases). Germline values: CDR1 LNHDA, CDR2 SQIVND (reference sequence). The V and J ends lost 2 bases and 0 bases respectively, with 14 bases between them. This CDR3 is built from 17 residues. In nucleotides, the CDR3 is TGTGCCAGTAGTATAACCCTGGACAGCTTCTCTGGAAACACCATATATTTT. As protein: CASSITLDSFSGNTIYF.

The chain recombines TRBV7-9 with TRBJ1-5, with a weak D call TRBD1 (5 bases). The CDR3 totals 13 residues. Per germline, CDR1 SEHNR and CDR2 FQNEAQ (reference sequence). V gave up 5 bases and J gave up 3 bases, with 8 bases separating them. The CDR3 DNA reads TGTGCCAGCAGCCAGGGTCCCAATCAGCCCCAGCATTTT. This encodes CASSQGPNQPQHF.

V is TRBV4-3 and J is TRBJ1-5; perhaps TRBD1 as D (5 bases). This CDR3 has 14 amino acids. CDR1 is LGHNA, CDR2 YSLEER, per germline. V gave up 2 bases and J gave up 3 bases, with 8 bases separating them. The DNA of the CDR3 is TGCGCCAGCAGCCAAACAGGATTCAATCAGCCCCAGCATTTT. Translating it yields CASSQTGFNQPQHF.